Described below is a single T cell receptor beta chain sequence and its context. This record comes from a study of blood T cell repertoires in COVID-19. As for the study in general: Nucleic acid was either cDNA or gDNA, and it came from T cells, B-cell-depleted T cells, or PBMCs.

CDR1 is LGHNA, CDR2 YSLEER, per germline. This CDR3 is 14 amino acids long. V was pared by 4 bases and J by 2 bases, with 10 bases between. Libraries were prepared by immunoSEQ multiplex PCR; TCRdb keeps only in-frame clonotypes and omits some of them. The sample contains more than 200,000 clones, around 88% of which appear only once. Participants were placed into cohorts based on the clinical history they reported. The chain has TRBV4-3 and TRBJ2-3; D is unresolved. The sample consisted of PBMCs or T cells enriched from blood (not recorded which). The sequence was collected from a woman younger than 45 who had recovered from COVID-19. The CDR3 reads CASSRGVATDTQYF. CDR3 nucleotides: TGCGCCAGCAGCCGAGGAGTGGCCACAGATACGCAGTATTTT.